Following are 32 T cell receptor beta chains from one sample sequenced in a study of CD8 T cells in Susac syndrome. Random hexamers were used to reverse transcribe an amount of about 0.45 to 1 ug RNA. TCRdb fed the immunoSEQ multiplex PCR reads into MiXCR, producing one record per CDR3 protein. The sample lists roughly 190,000 distinct CDR3 sequences; nearly 97% were seen once. Sequencing used CD4+ T cells from PBMCs. Every receptor here comes from a human donor with Susac syndrome.

This rearrangement joins TRBV20-1 to TRBJ2-3; maybe TRBD1 (6 bases). Germline lookup yields CDR1 DFQATT and CDR2 SNEGSKA (reference sequence). The CDR3 is 16 amino acids. CDR3 bases: TGCAGCGCGCTATTGAATCCGGGACACAACACAGATACGCAGTATTTT. Translation gives CSALLNPGHNTDTQYF.

V gene TRBV12-3 or TRBV12-4 combines with J gene TRBJ1-2; 9 nucleotides line up with TRBD1. The ends lost 2 bases at V and 6 bases at J; junction bases unmatched: 4. The CDR3 extends over 14 amino acids. The CDR3 reads CASSLRQGVHGYTF. Here the CDR3 DNA reads TGTGCCAGCAGTTTACGACAGGGGGTGCATGGCTACACCTTC.

The chain recombines TRBV25-1 with TRBJ2-7, with 8 bases that match TRBD1. Germline trimming cut 2 bases from V and 7 bases from J; bases unmatched to any gene: 13. Germline CDR1 reads MGHDK; CDR2 reads SYGVNS. The CDR3 totals 16 residues. This CDR3 reads CASSEQTRQGAWEQYF. In DNA form, the CDR3 reads TGTGCCAGCAGTGAACAAACCCGGCAGGGGGCGTGGGAGCAGTACTTC.

This chain joins TRBV18 and TRBJ2-6; 13 bases agree with TRBD2. CDR1 KGHSH and CDR2 LQKENI come from the germline V gene. This CDR3 has 21 residues. V lost 6 bases to trimming and J lost 0 bases; unmatched junction nucleotides: 14. The CDR3 DNA sequence: TGTGCCAGCTCGTCCTACTCTGGGACTAGCGGGGTTCCCTCTGGGGCCAACGTCCTGACTTTC. This translates into CASSSYSGTSGVPSGANVLTF.

CDR3 protein: CASSQWESGYTF. The DNA of the CDR3 is TGTGCCAGCAGCCAATGGGAGAGTGGCTACACCTTC. V gene TRBV3-1 combines with J gene TRBJ1-2; D is ambiguous. The CDR3 is 12 amino acids. Germline assignment: CDR1 LGHDT and CDR2 YNNKEL (reference sequence). V shed 2 bases and J shed 7 bases, with 8 bases lying between them.

This chain uses TRBV2 with TRBJ2-5; 8 positions agree with TRBD1. The CDR3 contains 15 residues. The V segment lost 3 bases and the J segment 5 bases; nucleotides outside the gene matches: 8. From germline, CDR1 is SNHLY and CDR2 FYNNEI. CDR3 DNA sequence: TGTGCCAGCAGTGAGAACAGGGGGGTTGGTGAGACCCAGTACTTC. This encodes CASSENRGVGETQYF.

The rearrangement uses TRBV30 and TRBJ1-2; the match to TRBD1 covers 9 bases. Germline CDR1 reads GTSNPN; CDR2 reads SVGIG (reference sequence). CDR3 length: 14 amino acids. J lost 4 bases, V lost 3 bases, and 6 bases had no gene match. CDR3 DNA sequence: TGTGCCTGGAGCTCACAGGGGGCAGGCTATGGCTACACCTTC. Protein: CAWSSQGAGYGYTF.

The chain combines TRBV30 with TRBJ1-2, with D maybe TRBD1 (6 bases). V was pared by 4 bases and J by 4 bases, with 13 bases between. The CDR3 covers 13 residues. Germline V gene sequence: CDR1 GTSNPN, CDR2 SVGIG (reference sequence). This CDR3 reads CAWMAGATYGYTF. The CDR3 coding sequence is TGTGCCTGGATGGCGGGGGCTACCTATGGCTACACCTTC.

The genes are TRBV23-1 and TRBJ1-1; 9 bases fit TRBD1. TRBV23-1 is an ORF, and what it does is uncertain. The length of the CDR3 is 17 residues. V lost 4 bases to trimming and J lost 1 base; unmatched junction nucleotides: 10. CDR3 DNA sequence: TGCGCCAGCAGTCTCGGGACAGGGCCGGCGAGGAACACTGAAGCTTTCTTT. Translation: CASSLGTGPARNTEAFF.

J is TRBJ2-1 and V is TRBV25-1, with D possibly TRBD1 on 6 matching bases. Trimming took 3 bases from V and 8 from J, leaving 14 bases between them. Germline loops: CDR1 MGHDK, CDR2 SYGVNS. This CDR3 spans 14 amino acids. CDR3 sequence: CASSDQGKTDEQFF. In DNA, the CDR3 is TGTGCCAGCAGTGATCAGGGGAAGACGGATGAGCAGTTCTTC. Drawing the rest from reference TRBV25-1 and TRBJ2-1, the complete variable domain is EADIYQTPRYLVIGTGKKITLECSQTMGHDKMYWYQQDPGMELHLIHYSYGVNSTEKGDLSSESTVSRIRTEHFPLTLESARPSHTSQYLCASSDQGKTDEQFFGPGTRLTVL.

The chain employs TRBV30 and TRBJ2-1; 8 bases are shared with TRBD1. V shed 2 bases and J 2 bases; nucleotides not matched to a gene: 5. The CDR3 runs to 15 residues. In germline, CDR1 is GTSNPN, CDR2 SVGIG (reference sequence). For the CDR3, the DNA is TGTGCCTGGAGTCCAGGACAGGGAGCCTACAATGAGCAGTTCTTC. Translation gives CAWSPGQGAYNEQFF.

V and J are TRBV4-2 and TRBJ2-5; no clear D. The CDR3 has 13 amino acids. Germline CDR1 reads LGHNA; CDR2 reads YNFKEQ. V was cut by 3 bases and J by 5 bases, with 10 bases left in between. The CDR3 DNA reads TGTGCCAGCAGCCAGCCTCTGGGGGAGACCCAGTACTTC. It specifies CASSQPLGETQYF.

V gene TRBV20-1 combines with J gene TRBJ1-4; 9 nucleotides line up with TRBD1. The CDR3 length is 14 residues. V dropped 4 bases and J dropped 3; count of bases not matched to a gene: 3. Looked up from germline, CDR1 is DFQATT and CDR2 is SNEGSKA (reference sequence). DNA of the CDR3: TGCAGTGCTACCCGACAGGGGGCTAATGAAAAACTGTTTTTT. It codes for CSATRQGANEKLFF.

The CDR3 protein is CASRQNRDHEQYF. The CDR3 DNA reads as TGCGCCAGCAGACAAAACAGGGACCACGAGCAGTACTTC. The chain has TRBV5-1 and TRBJ2-7; possibly TRBD1 for D (6 bases). V was cut by 5 bases and J by 5 bases, with 14 bases left in between. This CDR3 contains 13 residues. Germline lookup yields CDR1 SGHRS and CDR2 YFSETQ.

The V call is TRBV4-2, the J call TRBJ1-2; D gene uncertain. From germline, CDR1 is LGHNA and CDR2 YNFKEQ. This CDR3 region has 18 residues. Trimming removed 0 bases at V and 0 bases at J, with 17 bases between. CDR3 loop: CASSQDPRGTITNYGYTF. The CDR3 DNA is TGTGCCAGCAGCCAAGATCCACGCGGCACGATTACTAACTATGGCTACACCTTC.

The rearrangement uses TRBV12-3 or TRBV12-4 and TRBJ1-2; D not certain. This CDR3 has 15 amino acids. With 9 bases removed from V and 6 bases from J, the gap between germline ends came to 23 bases. CDR3 region: CARGGEESGSNGYTF. CDR3 coding DNA: TGTGCCAGAGGAGGAGAGGAGTCGGGGAGTAATGGCTACACCTTC.

The chain combines TRBV19 with TRBJ2-7; no clear D gene. V was clipped by 0 bases and J by 4 bases, with 4 bases between them. Per the germline V gene, CDR1 is LNHDA and CDR2 is SQIVND (reference sequence). This CDR3 has 12 amino acids. DNA of the CDR3: TGTGCCAGTAGTATAGAAGGTTACGAGCAGTACTTC. It specifies CASSIEGYEQYF.

The rearrangement links TRBV25-1 to TRBJ2-7; D is perhaps TRBD2 (5 bases). Germline V lookup: CDR1 MGHDK, CDR2 SYGVNS. The V gene lost 8 bases and the J gene lost 2 bases, with 10 bases spanning the gap. CDR3 size: 12 residues. The CDR3 sequence is CASGSDPYEQYF. CDR3 DNA: TGTGCCAGCGGGAGTGACCCCTACGAGCAGTACTTC.

The chain uses TRBV20-1 and TRBJ1-5, with D tentatively TRBD1 (5 bases). Trimming removed 4 bases at V and 7 bases at J, with 20 bases between. This CDR3 has 15 amino acids. The germline CDR1 and CDR2 sequences are DFQATT and SNEGSKA (reference sequence). CDR3 nucleotide sequence: TGCAGTGCTACCTGGGGGACGGGGCTTGACCAGCCCCAGCATTTT. This codes for CSATWGTGLDQPQHF.

This chain links TRBV29-1 with TRBJ2-1; 16 bases align to TRBD2. Germline-derived CDR1 and CDR2 are SQVTM and ANQGSEA. The V segment lost 7 bases and the J segment 8 bases; nucleotides outside the gene matches: 8. This CDR3 region has 15 residues. Here the CDR3 reads CSAGTSGGALDEQFF. The CDR3 region has the DNA TGCAGCGCCGGGACTAGCGGGGGGGCCTTGGATGAGCAGTTCTTC.

This rearrangement joins TRBV20-1 to TRBJ2-7; TRBD2 aligns across 10 bases. Per the germline V gene, CDR1 is DFQATT and CDR2 is SNEGSKA (reference sequence). CDR3 length: 14 residues. V lost 3 bases and J lost 3; bases outside the gene matches: 5. The CDR3 DNA reads TGCAGTGCTAGCTCCCAGCGGGAGGGCTACGAGCAGTACTTC. This codes for CSASSQREGYEQYF.

The chain combines TRBV2 with TRBJ2-2; 9 bases match TRBD1. Per germline, CDR1 SNHLY and CDR2 FYNNEI. After removal of 8 bases from V and 2 bases from J, the junction contained 6 bases not matched to a gene. The length of the CDR3 is 15 residues. The CDR3 nucleotides read TGTGCCAGCTCGAGGGACAGGGATAACACCGGGGAGCTGTTTTTT. Its protein product is CASSRDRDNTGELFF.

The chain carries TRBV12-5 and TRBJ1-5, with TRBD1 identical over 9 bases. The length of the CDR3 is 18 residues. Germline V gene lookup returns CDR1 LGHNT and CDR2 FRNRAP. The ends lost 6 bases at V and 2 bases at J; junction bases unmatched: 14. CDR3 nucleotide sequence: TGTGCTAGTGGCTACCAGGGACAGGGTGGAGTAGGCAATCAGCCCCAGCATTTT. Translation gives CASGYQGQGGVGNQPQHF. Supplemented by reference TRBV12-5 and TRBJ1-5, the full variable domain reads DARVTQTPRHKVTEMGQEVTMRCQPILGHNTVFWYRQTMMQGLELLAYFRNRAPLDDSGMPKDRFSAEMPDATLATLKIQPSEPRDSAVYFCASGYQGQGGVGNQPQHFGDGTRLSIL.

The chain carries TRBV18 and TRBJ2-3, with D possibly TRBD1 on 5 matching bases. Germline V gene data show CDR1 as KGHSH and CDR2 as LQKENI. CDR3 length: 14 amino acids. The CDR3 DNA sequence: TGTGCGGGCGTACAGGATTCGAACACAGATACGCAGTATTTT. It translates to CAGVQDSNTDTQYF. The entire variable domain, with the rest obtained from reference TRBV18 and TRBJ2-3, is as follows: NAGVMQNPRHLVRRRGQEARLRCSPMKGHSHVYWYRQLPEEGLKFMVYLQKENIIDESGMPKERFSAEFPKEGPSILRIQQVVRGDSAAYFCAGVQDSNTDTQYFGPGTRLTVL.

This chain connects TRBV30 to TRBJ2-7; perhaps TRBD2 as D (5 bases). CDR3 length: 14 residues. Germline CDR1 reads GTSNPN; CDR2 reads SVGIG (reference sequence). Trimming stripped 0 bases from V and 6 bases from J, with 15 bases between. CDR3 in amino acids: CAWSVLGEGSEQYF. CDR3 sequence (DNA): TGTGCCTGGAGTGTACTCGGTGAGGGTAGCGAGCAGTACTTC.

V is TRBV5-5 and J is TRBJ2-2, with D hard to call. Germline V CDR1 and CDR2: SGHKS, YYEKEE (reference sequence). V dropped 4 bases and J dropped 0 bases, with 10 bases sitting between them. There are 15 residues in the CDR3. The CDR3 bases are TGTGCCAGCAGCCTCCCTCCCGCGAACACCGGGGAGCTGTTTTTT. It translates to CASSLPPANTGELFF.

The rearrangement links TRBV10-2 to TRBJ2-5, with 7 nucleotides matching TRBD1. CDR1 is WSHSY, CDR2 SAAADI, per germline. Unmatched junction bases numbered 10, after V lost 8 bases and J lost 4 bases. CDR3 length: 14 amino acids. The CDR3 nucleotides read TGCGCCAGCCGGAGAGGGGGCCGAGGAGAGACCCAGTACTTC. It encodes CASRRGGRGETQYF.

J is TRBJ1-6 and V is TRBV5-1; D remains unclear. Deletions cut 0 bases from V and 7 bases from J, with 11 bases between. This CDR3 is 15 amino acids long. Germline V gives CDR1 SGHRS, CDR2 YFSETQ. As DNA, the CDR3 is TGCGCCAGCAGCTTGGAGGGTGCTGGGAATTCACCCCTCCACTTT. Translated: CASSLEGAGNSPLHF. Together with reference TRBV5-1 and TRBJ1-6, the CDR3 gives the full variable domain: KAGVTQTPRYLIKTRGQQVTLSCSPISGHRSVSWYQQTPGQGLQFLFEYFSETQRNKGNFPGRFSGRQFSNSRSEMNVSTLELGDSALYLCASSLEGAGNSPLHFGNGTRLTVT.

The J gene is TRBJ2-2, the V gene TRBV6-2 or TRBV6-3; TRBD2 agrees at 9 bases. Germline V lookup: CDR1 MNHEY, CDR2 SVGEGT. This CDR3 is 19 amino acids long. Unmatched junction bases numbered 15, after V lost 5 bases and J lost 2 bases. The DNA for the CDR3 is TGTGCCAGCAGTCCCCTGACGGGGCGGGGGGGCCGAAACACCGGGGAGCTGTTTTTT. Translating it yields CASSPLTGRGGRNTGELFF.

The rearrangement uses TRBV30 and TRBJ1-5; D might be TRBD1 (6 bases). The CDR3 is 14 amino acids. Germline values: CDR1 GTSNPN, CDR2 SVGIG (reference sequence). The V gene lost 1 base and the J gene lost 4 bases, with 11 bases spanning the gap. DNA for the CDR3: TGTGCCTGGAGTGGACAGGCCAAGAATCAGCCCCAGCATTTT. It encodes CAWSGQAKNQPQHF.

V usage is TRBV30 and J usage is TRBJ1-2; maybe TRBD1 (5 bases). V gave up 4 bases and J gave up 3 bases, with 15 bases separating them. CDR3 size: 14 residues. Germline values: CDR1 GTSNPN, CDR2 SVGIG (reference sequence). As DNA, the CDR3 is TGTGCCTGGAACCTAGGGCGGGGGGACTATGGCTACACCTTC. Its translation is CAWNLGRGDYGYTF.

This chain links TRBV12-2 with TRBJ1-5. TRBV12-2 is a listed pseudogene. The CDR3 covers 13 residues. CDR3 nucleotide sequence: TGTGCAAGTCTTTTTCCCAGCAATCAGCCCCAGCATTTT. Translated, it gives CASLFPSNQPQHF.